The rows below give T cell receptor beta chains drawn from one sample of a study of shared clonotypes between healthy human individuals. Sequencing used immunoSEQ multiplex PCR; TCRdb keeps in-frame clones, though not all of them. The sample consists of about 340,000 clones, around 67% of them appearing once. The sequencing input was memory CD4+ T cells sorted from blood. The receptors derive from a man aged 25-45 years in good health. Both conserved end residues are part of each CDR3. Each record gives: V gene, clone size, D gene, J gene, CDR3 length, CDR3 protein, CDR3 DNA. The D gene is left open where the match is weak. The size entry is marked missing in some rows and otherwise reads once, few, many or a size class.

V: TRBV7-8
size: NA
D: TRBD2
J: TRBJ2-3
length: 16
CDR3: CASSFRTSGSRDTQYF
DNA: TGTGCCAGCAGCTTTCGGACTAGCGGGAGCAGGGATACGCAGTATTTT

V: TRBV5-1
size: NA
D: NA
J: TRBJ1-2
length: 13
CDR3: CASSSGPSDGYTF
DNA: TGCGCCAGCAGCTCCGGGCCTTCTGATGGCTACACCTTC

V: TRBV9
size: NA
D: TRBD2
J: TRBJ2-5
length: 16
CDR3: CASSARRTSGKETQYF
DNA: TGTGCCAGCAGCGCTCGACGGACTAGCGGGAAAGAGACCCAGTACTTC

V: TRBV6-5
size: NA
D: NA
J: TRBJ2-1
length: 13
CDR3: CASSSPLRLEQFF
DNA: TGTGCCAGCAGTTCTCCGCTAAGATTGGAGCAGTTCTTC

V: TRBV28
size: NA
D: TRBD2
J: TRBJ2-1
length: 17
CDR3: CASSLWKGGLGVNEQFF
DNA: TGTGCCAGCAGTTTATGGAAGGGAGGGTTAGGGGTTAATGAGCAGTTCTTC

V: TRBV29-1
size: NA
D: NA
J: TRBJ2-3
length: 14
CDR3: CSVGRALGADTQYF
DNA: TGCAGCGTTGGCAGGGCCCTCGGCGCAGATACGCAGTATTTT

V: TRBV2
size: NA
D: TRBD2
J: TRBJ2-5
length: 17
CDR3: CASSENVASGEVKTQYF
DNA: TGTGCCAGCAGTGAAAATGTGGCTAGCGGAGAGGTAAAGACCCAGTACTTC

V: TRBV2
size: NA
D: NA
J: TRBJ1-3
length: 13
CDR3: CASGPIPGNTIYF
DNA: TGTGCCTCAGGCCCTATTCCTGGAAACACCATATATTTT

V: TRBV28
size: NA
D: NA
J: TRBJ1-1
length: 12
CDR3: CASSPYSSEAFF
DNA: TGTGCCAGCAGTCCTTATTCCTCTGAAGCTTTCTTT

V: TRBV7-9
size: once
D: NA
J: TRBJ2-1
length: 12
CDR3: CASSLVINEQFF
DNA: TGTGCCAGCAGCTTAGTGATTAATGAGCAGTTCTTC

V: TRBV11-3
size: NA
D: NA
J: TRBJ2-5
length: 15
CDR3: CASSLAQSGGETQYF
DNA: TGTGCCAGCAGCTTAGCCCAGTCCGGCGGGGAGACCCAGTACTTC

V: TRBV6-5
size: NA
D: NA
J: TRBJ2-1
length: 13
CDR3: CASSYGKYNEQFF
DNA: TGTGCCAGCAGTTACGGCAAATACAATGAGCAGTTCTTC

V: TRBV18
size: NA
D: NA
J: TRBJ2-1
length: 17
CDR3: CASSPLMASSVYNEQFF
DNA: TGTGCCAGCTCACCATTGATGGCTAGCAGTGTTTACAATGAGCAGTTCTTC

V: TRBV19
size: NA
D: TRBD1
J: TRBJ2-7
length: 15
CDR3: CASSIAGQSRYEQYF
DNA: TGTGCCAGTAGTATAGCGGGACAGAGCCGCTACGAGCAGTACTTC

V: TRBV4-1
size: NA
D: TRBD1
J: TRBJ1-5
length: 15
CDR3: CASSHSGQMDQPQHF
DNA: TGCGCCAGCAGCCACTCGGGACAGATGGATCAGCCCCAGCATTTT

V: TRBV9
size: NA
D: NA
J: TRBJ2-1
length: 17
CDR3: CASSVVPTGSGVDEQFF
DNA: TGTGCCAGCAGCGTAGTGCCTACAGGGTCGGGGGTTGATGAGCAGTTCTTC

V: TRBV29-1
size: NA
D: TRBD1
J: TRBJ2-1
length: 16
CDR3: CSVERPGQGLLGEQFF
DNA: TGCAGCGTAGAAAGGCCGGGACAGGGTCTCCTCGGTGAGCAGTTCTTC

V: TRBV7-2
size: NA
D: NA
J: TRBJ1-3
length: 16
CDR3: CASSLRGASSGNTIYF
DNA: TGTGCCAGCAGCTTAAGGGGGGCTAGCTCTGGAAACACCATATATTTT

V: TRBV28
size: few
D: TRBD1
J: TRBJ1-5
length: 12
CDR3: CASRRGGEPQHF
DNA: TGTGCCAGCAGACGAGGGGGCGAACCCCAGCATTTT

V: TRBV7-9
size: NA
D: TRBD1
J: TRBJ1-1
length: 13
CDR3: CASSLTGGTEAFF
DNA: TGTGCCAGCAGCTTGACAGGGGGAACTGAAGCTTTCTTT

V: TRBV5-6
size: NA
D: NA
J: TRBJ2-1
length: 18
CDR3: CASRTESVGVRSYNEQFF
DNA: TGTGCCAGCAGAACTGAAAGCGTGGGTGTAAGGTCCTACAATGAGCAGTTCTTC

V: TRBV5-4
size: once
D: NA
J: TRBJ1-1
length: 14
CDR3: CASSFMGRDTEAFF
DNA: TGTGCCAGCAGCTTTATGGGAAGGGACACTGAAGCTTTCTTT

V: TRBV5-4
size: few
D: NA
J: TRBJ1-1
length: 11
CDR3: CASSSNTEAFF
DNA: TGTGCCAGCAGCTCGAACACTGAAGCTTTCTTT

V: TRBV7-9
size: NA
D: NA
J: TRBJ1-1
length: 15
CDR3: CASSRALFGIHEAFF
DNA: TGTGCCAGCAGCCGCGCGTTGTTCGGAATTCACGAAGCTTTCTTT

V: TRBV5-6
size: NA
D: TRBD1
J: TRBJ2-3
length: 14
CDR3: CASSSPTGSDTQYF
DNA: TGTGCCAGCAGCTCACCGACAGGGTCGGATACGCAGTATTTT

V: TRBV7-9
size: NA
D: TRBD1
J: TRBJ2-1
length: 13
CDR3: CASSWTGYNEQFF
DNA: TGTGCCAGCAGCTGGACAGGGTACAATGAGCAGTTCTTC

V: TRBV30
size: NA
D: NA
J: TRBJ2-3
length: 12
CDR3: CAWSDAPDTQYF
DNA: TGTGCCTGGTCGGACGCCCCAGATACGCAGTATTTT

V: TRBV5-1
size: NA
D: NA
J: TRBJ1-2
length: 14
CDR3: CASSMDGANYGYTF
DNA: TGCGCCAGCAGCATGGACGGAGCTAACTATGGCTACACCTTC

V: TRBV6-6
size: many
D: TRBD2
J: TRBJ2-2
length: 14
CDR3: CASRPTSVTGELFF
DNA: TGTGCCAGCAGGCCGACTAGCGTCACCGGGGAGCTGTTTTTT

V: TRBV7-2
size: NA
D: NA
J: TRBJ2-7
length: 16
CDR3: CASSLDSGTLRYEQYF
DNA: TGTGCCAGCAGCTTAGACTCCGGGACTCTGAGGTACGAGCAGTACTTC

V: TRBV5-4
size: NA
D: TRBD2
J: TRBJ2-5
length: 20
CDR3: CASRTSAPGLARWGGETQYF
DNA: TGTGCCAGCAGAACCTCCGCCCCGGGACTAGCGCGATGGGGGGGGGAGACCCAGTACTTC

V: TRBV18
size: NA
D: NA
J: TRBJ2-6
length: 17
CDR3: CASSSIRTSSGANVLTF
DNA: TGTGCCAGCTCATCGATCCGGACATCCTCTGGGGCCAATGTCCTGACTTTC

V: TRBV7-3
size: NA
D: TRBD2
J: TRBJ2-3
length: 18
CDR3: CASSLSYASGIPTDTQYF
DNA: TGTGCCAGCAGCTTAAGTTACGCTAGCGGGATCCCCACAGATACGCAGTATTTT

V: TRBV7-9
size: NA
D: NA
J: TRBJ2-5
length: 12
CDR3: CASSLGEETQYF
DNA: TGTGCCAGCAGCTTAGGGGAAGAGACCCAGTACTTC

V: TRBV5-1
size: NA
D: TRBD1
J: TRBJ1-3
length: 17
CDR3: CASSLTGQRSSGNTIYF
DNA: TGCGCCAGCAGCTTAACGGGACAGAGGAGCTCTGGAAACACCATATATTTT

V: TRBV9
size: NA
D: NA
J: TRBJ2-2
length: 13
CDR3: CASSVGSAGELFF
DNA: TGTGCCAGCAGCGTAGGCAGCGCCGGGGAGCTGTTTTTT

V: TRBV5-1
size: NA
D: NA
J: TRBJ1-3
length: 15
CDR3: CASSLSPGLGNTIYF
DNA: TGCGCCAGCAGCTTATCCCCGGGACTTGGAAACACCATATATTTT